Each of the 11 T cell receptor beta chains below was sequenced from the same sample in a study of identical twins' blood T cells. TCRdb fed the 5' RACE reads into MiXCR, producing one record per CDR3 protein. The repertoire has fewer than 450,000 distinct CDR3 sequences, about 28% of them found once; the top ten carry roughly 5.5%. Sequencing input: PBMCs. The receptors were sampled from a woman between 18 and 55 years old in good health.

There are a few counts of this clonotype. The chain recombines TRBV6-5 with TRBJ2-1; D unresolved. Germline V gene data show CDR1 as MNHEY and CDR2 as SVGAGI. Trimming left V 6 bases short and J 1 base short, with 13 bases between. This CDR3 is 15 amino acids long. The DNA for the CDR3 is TGTGCCAGCAGCCGCACGATCCCTTCCTACAATGAGCAGTTCTTC. It translates to CASSRTIPSYNEQFF.

This clonotype was counted a single time. The chain links TRBV5-1 to TRBJ1-3, with D possibly TRBD1 on 5 matching bases. Germline V gene data show CDR1 as SGHRS and CDR2 as YFSETQ. V was cut by 2 bases and J by 6 bases, with 12 bases left in between. The CDR3 has 14 residues. The CDR3 DNA follows: TGCGCCAGCAGCTTTTCGGGGCTCGAAAACACCATATATTTT. Amino acid sequence: CASSFSGLENTIYF.

The chain recombines TRBV5-1 with TRBJ2-2; possible D gene TRBD2, 6 bases. The CDR3 contains 15 residues. Germline V lookup: CDR1 SGHRS, CDR2 YFSETQ. V lost 5 bases and J 1 base, leaving 12 bases between the germline ends. The CDR3 DNA reads as TGCGCCAGCAGAGGGGAGGAGATGAACACCGGGGAGCTGTTTTTT. Its translation: CASRGEEMNTGELFF.

The chain links TRBV6-6 to TRBJ2-3; TRBD1 aligns across 9 bases. Germline V lookup: CDR1 MNHNY, CDR2 SVGAGI (reference sequence). V shed 6 bases, J shed 5 bases, and the junction held 6 bases outside the gene matches. This CDR3 is built from 14 residues. The CDR3 here is CASSPQGAGDTQYF. In nucleotides, the CDR3 is TGTGCCAGCAGCCCACAGGGGGCGGGAGATACGCAGTATTTT.

This clonotype was counted a few times. This chain joins TRBV7-8 and TRBJ1-1; D unresolved. Germline values: CDR1 SGHVS, CDR2 FQNEAQ. CDR3 length: 13 residues. V lost 5 bases, J lost 4 bases, and 11 bases lay in between. CDR3 sequence: CASSPILGTEAFF. CDR3 DNA: TGTGCCAGCAGCCCTATATTGGGCACTGAAGCTTTCTTT.

The CDR3: CSVDSGGAKNEQFF. The CDR3 nucleotides are TGCAGCGTTGACAGCGGGGGGGCTAAGAATGAGCAGTTCTTC. The chain carries TRBV29-1 and TRBJ2-1; 10 positions match TRBD2. CDR1 SQVTM and CDR2 ANQGSEA come from the germline V gene. The CDR3 is made up of 14 amino acids. V gave up 3 bases and J gave up 7 bases; unmatched junction bases: 6.

V usage is TRBV20-1 and J usage is TRBJ1-5; D is ambiguous. The CDR3 has 15 residues. Germline CDR1 is DFQATT and CDR2 is SNEGSKA (reference sequence). Trimming left V 4 bases short and J 0 bases short, with 13 bases between. The CDR3 coding sequence is TGCAGTGCTACGGCCTCAGACTTTAGCAATCAGCCCCAGCATTTT. Translated, it gives CSATASDFSNQPQHF.

The V and J genes are TRBV20-1 and TRBJ1-1; D remains ambiguous. This CDR3 contains 13 residues. The germline gives CDR1 DFQATT, CDR2 SNEGSKA (reference sequence). Trimming took off 3 bases at V and 1 base at J, with 9 bases between the two ends. CDR3 DNA: TGCAGTGCTAGTTCTCAGCAGAACACTGAAGCTTTCTTT. Its protein product is CSASSQQNTEAFF.

The sample holds a few counts of this clonotype. The chain is built from TRBV7-6 and TRBJ2-1, with D possibly TRBD2 on 6 matching bases. Trimming took off 2 bases at V and 7 bases at J, with 18 bases between the two ends. CDR1 SGHVS and CDR2 FNYEAQ come from the germline V gene. The CDR3 sequence is 16 residues long. The CDR3 region is CASSLRFTGLGNEQFF. The CDR3 DNA reads as TGTGCCAGCAGCTTAAGGTTTACGGGACTGGGTAATGAGCAGTTCTTC.

This clonotype was seen a few times. The V gene is TRBV27, the J gene TRBJ2-3; D possibly corresponds to TRBD1 (5 bases). V lost 2 bases and J lost 8, with 14 bases in between. The CDR3 contains 14 residues. In germline, CDR1 is MNHEY, CDR2 SMNVEV (reference sequence). The CDR3 DNA sequence: TGTGCCAGCAGTTTACAGGGTTTCGGCGGTACGCAGTATTTT. This sequence encodes CASSLQGFGGTQYF.

Comment on this clonotype: Being one base from a much bigger clone, this may be a read error. V gene TRBV4-3 combines with J gene TRBJ2-7; maybe TRBD2 (5 bases). The CDR3 is 14 residues long. Germline CDR1 reads LGHNA; CDR2 reads YSLEER. CDR3 region: CASGQDDRGYEQYF. The CDR3 region has the DNA TGCGCCAGCGGCCAAGATGATCGGGGTTACGAGCAGTACTTC.